This T cell receptor beta chain was captured by sequencing in a study of blood T cell repertoires in COVID-19. Generated by immunoSEQ multiplex PCR, the TCRdb table keeps only in-frame clones and is missing some. The sample consists of 330,000 or so clones, 88% of them appearing once. This clone showed up just a few times. This CDR3 is built from 14 residues. The V gene's germline CDR1 is KGHSH and CDR2 LQKENI. V dropped 5 bases and J dropped 7; count of bases not matched to a gene: 6. This receptor was identified in a woman in her thirties who had been exposed to COVID-19. Input material: PBMCs or T cells enriched from blood (not recorded which). The rearrangement joins TRBV18 to TRBJ1-4; TRBD1 agrees at 8 bases. The CDR3 protein is CASSISTGVEKLFF. As DNA, the CDR3 is TGTGCCAGCTCAATCTCGACAGGGGTTGAAAAACTGTTTTTT.